These 29 T cell receptor beta chains share one sample of origin, sequenced in a study of lymphopenia after photon versus proton radiotherapy. Libraries were prepared by immunoSEQ multiplex PCR; TCRdb keeps only in-frame clonotypes and omits some of them. The table records 150,000 to 200,000 clones, 88% of them present only once. Sequenced here: peripheral blood, sampled from a patient treated with photon-based radiotherapy. These receptor sequences come from a man aged 45-65 years with gastric cancer.

This chain uses TRBV6-5 with TRBJ2-4; 8 bases line up with TRBD1. Trimming cost V 8 bases and J 5 bases; bases outside gene matches: 5. The CDR3 is made up of 13 amino acids. Germline values: CDR1 MNHEY, CDR2 SVGAGI. CDR3 sequence reads: CASGQGSENIQYF. The CDR3 DNA follows: TGTGCCAGCGGACAGGGATCAGAAAACATTCAGTACTTC.

The chain combines TRBV12-5 with TRBJ1-2; 8 positions agree with TRBD1. The CDR3 spans 15 residues. Germline CDR1 reads LGHNT; CDR2 reads FRNRAP. Trimming took 4 bases from V and 6 from J; bases not matched to a gene: 10. For the CDR3, the DNA is TGTGCTAGTGGTTCCCGGACAGGGAGATTGGATGGCTACACCTTC. Residues: CASGSRTGRLDGYTF.

V gene TRBV6-6 combines with J gene TRBJ2-7, with D possibly TRBD2 on 6 matching bases. Trimming took 8 bases from V and 5 from J, leaving 13 bases between them. This CDR3 region has 12 residues. The germline V gene has CDR1 MNHNY and CDR2 SVGAGI (reference sequence). The CDR3 is CASCRGFDEQYF. Written as DNA, the CDR3 is TGTGCCAGCTGTCGGGGGTTCGACGAGCAGTACTTC.

The gene calls are TRBV30 and TRBJ2-2, with D possibly matching TRBD1 (6 bases). Germline V gene lookup returns CDR1 GTSNPN and CDR2 SVGIG (reference sequence). With 1 base removed from V and 7 bases from J, the gap between germline ends came to 10 bases. The CDR3 length is 13 residues. The CDR3 coding sequence is TGTGCCTGGAGTGGCACAGGGAACGGGGAGCTGTTTTTT. This gives the protein CAWSGTGNGELFF.

The chain joins TRBV12-5 to TRBJ1-3; a possible D gene is TRBD1 (5 bases). Germline assignment: CDR1 LGHNT and CDR2 FRNRAP. The CDR3 covers 14 residues. The V end was cut by 2 bases, the J end by 6 bases, with 11 bases between. CDR3 DNA: TGTGCTAGTGGTTTGTGGGGACCCGTAAACACCATATATTTT. It codes for CASGLWGPVNTIYF.

The chain is built from TRBV6-6 and TRBJ2-4, with a possible D match to TRBD1 (6 bases). CDR1 is MNHNY and CDR2 is SVGAGI in the germline V gene (reference sequence). Trimming removed 6 bases from V and 0 bases from J, with 12 bases in between. The CDR3 contains 15 residues. The chain's CDR3 is CASSFKQGAKNIQYF. The CDR3 DNA follows: TGTGCCAGCAGCTTTAAACAGGGAGCCAAAAACATTCAGTACTTC.

This sequence joins TRBV7-2 and TRBJ1-5; tentative D call: TRBD1 (6 bases). Trimming pared 1 base from V and 7 bases from J, leaving 14 bases between. The CDR3 is 15 residues long. Germline V CDR1 and CDR2: SGHTA, FQGNSA. In nucleotides, the CDR3 is TGTGCCAGCAGCTTAGTTCGGGGGCAACGGCAGCCCCAGCATTTT. Translating it yields CASSLVRGQRQPQHF.

This clone has just a few counts. The J gene is TRBJ2-5, the V gene TRBV7-9; D may match TRBD1 or TRBD2 (6 bases each). The CDR3 consists of 16 residues. Trimming pared 1 base from V and 3 bases from J, leaving 15 bases between. Per germline, CDR1 SEHNR and CDR2 FQNEAQ (reference sequence). The CDR3 here is CASSLERKRGEETQYF. In nucleotides, the CDR3 is TGTGCCAGCAGCTTAGAGCGAAAGAGGGGGGAAGAGACCCAGTACTTC.

The V call is TRBV9, the J call TRBJ2-7; D remains ambiguous. Trimming stripped 4 bases from V and 2 bases from J, with 16 bases between. The CDR3 extends over 15 amino acids. Per the germline V gene, CDR1 is SGDLS and CDR2 is YYNGEE. The CDR3, as DNA: TGTGCCAGCAGCCCGAATAATCCAGGTGCCTACGAGCAGTACTTC. This translates into CASSPNNPGAYEQYF.

V and J are TRBV5-5 and TRBJ1-5; no clear D. The V gene lost 0 bases and the J gene lost 3 bases, with 4 bases spanning the gap. Germline assignment: CDR1 SGHKS and CDR2 YYEKEE (reference sequence). The CDR3 is 13 amino acids. The CDR3 coding sequence is TGTGCCAGCAGCTTGGTTCCCAATCAGCCCCAGCATTTT. Residues: CASSLVPNQPQHF.

The rearrangement uses TRBV30 and TRBJ1-2; TRBD1 matches at 7 bases. Germline loops: CDR1 GTSNPN, CDR2 SVGIG (reference sequence). CDR3 length: 16 amino acids. The V and J ends lost 8 bases and 4 bases, in that order; junction bases with no gene match: 19. CDR3 nucleotide sequence: TGTGCCATGAAAGGGGGGACGACAGGGAATCGCTATGGCTACACCTTC. Residues: CAMKGGTTGNRYGYTF.

The rearrangement uses TRBV7-9 and TRBJ1-2; D is ambiguous. This CDR3 is built from 17 residues. Trimming left V 0 bases short and J 4 bases short, with 18 bases between. Germline CDR1 reads SEHNR; CDR2 reads FQNEAQ (reference sequence). CDR3 sequence reads: CASSLASPFLTSYGYTF. The CDR3, as DNA: TGTGCCAGCAGCTTAGCGAGTCCTTTTCTGACTAGCTATGGCTACACCTTC.

The V call is TRBV5-8, the J call TRBJ2-1; 7 nucleotides agree with TRBD2. V lost 0 bases and J lost 0; bases outside the gene matches: 6. Germline CDR1 SGHTS, CDR2 YDEGEE. The CDR3 is 17 residues long. As DNA, the CDR3 is TGTGCCAGCAGCTTGGCCAAGGCGGGAGTCTCCTACAATGAGCAGTTCTTC. Translation: CASSLAKAGVSYNEQFF.

The chain is built from TRBV6-5 and TRBJ2-1; D gene ambiguous. Germline V gene data show CDR1 as MNHEY and CDR2 as SVGAGI. The CDR3 extends over 11 amino acids. Trimming removed 2 bases at V and 8 bases at J, with 4 bases between. CDR3 sequence reads: CASSYRHEQFF. In DNA, the CDR3 is TGTGCCAGCAGTTACCGACATGAGCAGTTCTTC.

This clone was counted once. The rearrangement links TRBV6-1 to TRBJ1-1; the D is unclear. The germline V gene has CDR1 MNHNS and CDR2 SASEGT. CDR3 length: 14 residues. V was pared by 8 bases and J by 1 base, with 14 bases between. CDR3 loop: CASLTRGTNTEAFF. The CDR3 DNA follows: TGTGCCAGCCTGACTCGGGGAACGAACACTGAAGCTTTCTTT.

The V and J genes are TRBV6-5 and TRBJ2-7; 7 bases are a match to TRBD2. With 2 bases clipped from V and 3 bases from J, the junction kept 4 bases outside the gene matches. The length of the CDR3 is 14 residues. CDR1 and CDR2 (germline): MNHEY, SVGAGI. The CDR3 reads CASSYGGTIYEQYF. CDR3 in DNA: TGTGCCAGCAGTTACGGCGGGACTATCTACGAGCAGTACTTC.

The chain recombines TRBV7-2 with TRBJ1-2, with D perhaps TRBD1 (5 bases). The V end lost 0 bases, the J end lost 8 bases, and 13 bases lay between the germline ends. The CDR3 is 14 residues long. In germline, CDR1 is SGHTA, CDR2 FQGNSA. CDR3 loop: CASSLARDPRGYTF. In DNA, the CDR3 is TGTGCCAGCAGCTTAGCCAGGGACCCACGGGGCTACACCTTC. Variable domain in full (rest from reference TRBV7-2 and TRBJ1-2): GAGVSQSPSNKVTEKGKDVELRCDPISGHTALYWYRQSLGQGLEFLIYFQGNSAPDKSGLPSDRFSAERTGGSVSTLTIQRTQQEDSAVYLCASSLARDPRGYTFGSGTRLTVV.

This chain uses TRBV27 with TRBJ2-3; unclear D gene. CDR1 is MNHEY, CDR2 SMNVEV, per germline (reference sequence). Trimming pared 3 bases from V and 6 bases from J, leaving 10 bases between. This CDR3 has 13 residues. The CDR3 reads CASSFGSPDTQYF. The CDR3 nucleotides are TGTGCCAGCAGTTTTGGCTCTCCGGATACGCAGTATTTT.

The chain couples TRBV29-1 to TRBJ1-2, with 9 bases fitting TRBD1. J gave up 6 bases and V 7 bases, and 6 bases lay outside the gene matches. CDR3 length: 12 residues. Germline CDR1 and CDR2: SQVTM and ANQGSEA. CDR3 DNA: TGCAGCGGACGGACAGGGGCGGATGGCTACACCTTC. Translation gives CSGRTGADGYTF.

The chain employs TRBV28 and TRBJ1-5; D is unresolved. The germline V gene encodes CDR1 MDHEN and CDR2 SYDVKM. The V and J ends lost 6 bases and 6 bases respectively, with 9 bases between them. The CDR3 length is 12 residues. The chain's CDR3 is CASRSEAQPQHF. The CDR3 DNA is TGTGCCAGCAGGTCGGAAGCTCAGCCCCAGCATTTT.

V and J are TRBV19 and TRBJ2-5; D is tentatively TRBD1 or TRBD2 (5 bases each). This CDR3 comprises 15 residues. V lost 1 base and J lost 4, with 13 bases in between. Germline-derived CDR1 and CDR2 are LNHDA and SQIVND (reference sequence). The CDR3 nucleotides are TGTGCCAGTAGTATAGGTGGGGGTAAGGGAGAGACCCAGTACTTC. Protein: CASSIGGGKGETQYF.

This chain links TRBV5-1 with TRBJ2-1; 11 positions agree with TRBD1. V gave up 5 bases and J gave up 5 bases; unmatched junction bases: 6. From germline, CDR1 is SGHRS and CDR2 YFSETQ. The CDR3 is 15 amino acids. CDR3 protein: CASRPGQGVNNEQFF. The CDR3 DNA reads as TGCGCCAGCAGGCCGGGACAGGGGGTAAACAATGAGCAGTTCTTC.

The chain combines TRBV12-5 with TRBJ2-7; perhaps D is TRBD1 or TRBD2 (5 bases each). Germline CDR1 is LGHNT and CDR2 is FRNRAP. V was shortened by 5 bases and J by 3 bases, with 14 bases between the two germline ends. This CDR3 contains 14 residues. Here the CDR3 reads CASGPGTVRYEQYF. The CDR3 coding sequence is TGTGCTAGTGGTCCCGGGACGGTCCGCTACGAGCAGTACTTC.

The J gene is TRBJ2-2, the V gene TRBV13, with D maybe TRBD2 (5 bases). The V gene's germline CDR1 is PRHDT and CDR2 FYEKMQ (reference sequence). Between the trimmed V and J ends, which lost 2 bases and 1 base, there was a span of 8 bases. The CDR3 contains 15 residues. The CDR3 is CASSLLGGNTGELFF. The CDR3 DNA reads TGTGCCAGCAGCTTACTAGGAGGGAACACCGGGGAGCTGTTTTTT.

This clone has only a few counts. The chain employs TRBV28 and TRBJ2-3, with D uncertain. V lost 3 bases and J lost 1, with 8 bases in between. The CDR3 runs to 14 residues. From germline, CDR1 is MDHEN and CDR2 SYDVKM. The CDR3: CASSFLSGTDTQYF. For the CDR3, the DNA is TGTGCCAGCAGTTTTCTTTCCGGCACAGATACGCAGTATTTT.

This clone was recorded only once. The genes are TRBV18 and TRBJ2-5; a weak D match, TRBD1 (5 bases). The CDR3 consists of 14 residues. In germline, CDR1 is KGHSH, CDR2 LQKENI. V lost 0 bases to trimming and J lost 2 bases, with 7 bases between them. CDR3 residues: CASSPPGLQETQYF. CDR3 bases: TGTGCCAGCTCACCACCGGGGCTACAAGAGACCCAGTACTTC. Full variable domain (missing parts from reference TRBV18 and TRBJ2-5): NAGVMQNPRHLVRRRGQEARLRCSPMKGHSHVYWYRQLPEEGLKFMVYLQKENIIDESGMPKERFSAEFPKEGPSILRIQQVVRGDSAAYFCASSPPGLQETQYFGPGTRLLVL.

The CDR3 nucleotides read TGTGCCAGCAGTGTAGTAAGCTCGGGATACAATGAGCAGTTCTTC. Its protein product is CASSVVSSGYNEQFF. V gene TRBV6-4 combines with J gene TRBJ2-1, with TRBD2 as a possible D gene (5 bases). Germline lookup yields CDR1 MRHNA and CDR2 SNTAGT. The CDR3 covers 15 residues. With 4 bases removed from V and 4 bases from J, the gap between germline ends came to 14 bases.

This sequence joins TRBV7-3 and TRBJ2-3; D not resolved. Germline V gene lookup returns CDR1 SGHTA and CDR2 FQGTGA. The CDR3 consists of 12 residues. V was pared by 0 bases and J by 6 bases, with 4 bases between. As DNA, the CDR3 is TGTGCCAGCAGCTTAACATCCGATACGCAGTATTTT. Translating it yields CASSLTSDTQYF. Full variable domain (remainder filled in from reference TRBV7-3 and TRBJ2-3): GAGVSQTPSNKVTEKGKYVELRCDPISGHTALYWYRQSLGQGPEFLIYFQGTGAADDSGLPNDRFFAVRPEGSVSTLKIQRTERGDSAVYLCASSLTSDTQYFGPGTRLTVL.

The chain employs TRBV18 and TRBJ1-4, with TRBD1 as a possible D gene (6 bases). This CDR3 spans 18 amino acids. Per the germline V gene, CDR1 is KGHSH and CDR2 is LQKENI. V was cut by 3 bases and J by 0 bases, with 17 bases left in between. This CDR3 is CASSPDSPGTTTNEKLFF. The CDR3 coding sequence is TGTGCCAGCTCACCGGACAGCCCCGGGACAACAACTAATGAAAAACTGTTTTTT.